The rows below give T cell receptor beta chains drawn from one sample of a study of vaccination and CD4 T cells after COVID-19. MiXCR, run by TCRdb on the PCR reads, gives a single entry per CDR3 protein. The sample has just over 8,500 distinct CDR3 sequences, about 45% seen once. These receptors are not linked to any known antigen. Sequenced sample: CD4+ T cells from blood, cultured in vitro. The receptor set was obtained from a human donor in good health. The CDR3 runs from the conserved cysteine through the conserved F or W. D genes are given only for firm matches.

CDR3 length: 14
V gene: TRBV12-3/TRBV12-4
J gene: TRBJ1-5
D gene: -
CDR3 protein: CASSFALGGQPQHF

CDR3 length: 14
V gene: TRBV10-3
J gene: TRBJ2-7
D gene: -
CDR3 protein: CAISERGESYEQYF

CDR3 length: 13
V gene: TRBV29-1
J gene: TRBJ1-2
D gene: -
CDR3 protein: CSVLVPGVRGYTF

CDR3 length: 18
V gene: TRBV7-2
J gene: TRBJ1-6
D gene: -
CDR3 protein: CASSPGAGLTSYNSPLHF

CDR3 length: 13
V gene: TRBV7-2
J gene: TRBJ2-2
D gene: -
CDR3 protein: CASSLGGVGELFF

CDR3 length: 15
V gene: TRBV20-1
J gene: TRBJ1-2
D gene: TRBD1
CDR3 protein: CSAPPSGQGFYGYTF

CDR3 length: 15
V gene: TRBV7-2
J gene: TRBJ1-6
D gene: TRBD1
CDR3 protein: CASSRTADRGTPLHF

CDR3 length: 12
V gene: TRBV6-1
J gene: TRBJ1-5
D gene: -
CDR3 protein: CASSESRFHPHF

CDR3 length: 17
V gene: TRBV20-1
J gene: TRBJ2-2
D gene: -
CDR3 protein: CSARPPGRISNTGELFF

CDR3 length: 14
V gene: TRBV6-2/TRBV6-3
J gene: TRBJ1-1
D gene: -
CDR3 protein: CASNVDGLNTEAFF

CDR3 length: 15
V gene: TRBV12-3/TRBV12-4
J gene: TRBJ1-1
D gene: TRBD1
CDR3 protein: CASSFAGTGGVEAFF

CDR3 length: 14
V gene: TRBV7-2
J gene: TRBJ1-3
D gene: -
CDR3 protein: CASSPLASGNTIYF

CDR3 length: 17
V gene: TRBV12-5
J gene: TRBJ2-5
D gene: TRBD1
CDR3 protein: CASGSTPGQDIKETQYF

CDR3 length: 13
V gene: TRBV7-2
J gene: TRBJ1-1
D gene: -
CDR3 protein: CASSLAPGTEAFF

CDR3 length: 12
V gene: TRBV30
J gene: TRBJ2-2
D gene: -
CDR3 protein: CAWGSGAGELFF

CDR3 length: 14
V gene: TRBV20-1
J gene: TRBJ2-7
D gene: TRBD2
CDR3 protein: CSASFSGGRGEQYF

CDR3 length: 18
V gene: TRBV27
J gene: TRBJ2-4
D gene: TRBD1
CDR3 protein: CASSKDRGIIAAKNIQYF

CDR3 length: 14
V gene: TRBV2
J gene: TRBJ1-2
D gene: -
CDR3 protein: CASSLKVGGSGYTF

CDR3 length: 14
V gene: TRBV6-2/TRBV6-3
J gene: TRBJ1-1
D gene: -
CDR3 protein: CASSYSRGNTEAFF

CDR3 length: 16
V gene: TRBV15
J gene: TRBJ2-1
D gene: TRBD2
CDR3 protein: CATSTMTSGGRNEQFF

CDR3 length: 14
V gene: TRBV6-2/TRBV6-3
J gene: TRBJ2-3
D gene: -
CDR3 protein: CASSYGDRTDTQYF

CDR3 length: 13
V gene: TRBV12-3/TRBV12-4
J gene: TRBJ1-2
D gene: -
CDR3 protein: CASSLQGNYGYTF

CDR3 length: 17
V gene: TRBV7-2
J gene: TRBJ2-7
D gene: TRBD2
CDR3 protein: CASSLGGSGGLTYEQYF

CDR3 length: 16
V gene: TRBV7-8
J gene: TRBJ2-1
D gene: TRBD2
CDR3 protein: CASSWSGTSVYNEQFF

CDR3 length: 15
V gene: TRBV5-6
J gene: TRBJ2-5
D gene: TRBD1
CDR3 protein: CASSLVTGGGETQYF

CDR3 length: 14
V gene: TRBV19
J gene: TRBJ2-5
D gene: -
CDR3 protein: CASSTATSTETQYF

CDR3 length: 13
V gene: TRBV20-1
J gene: TRBJ1-5
D gene: -
CDR3 protein: CSARGHSNQPQHF

CDR3 length: 15
V gene: TRBV6-2/TRBV6-3
J gene: TRBJ2-1
D gene: -
CDR3 protein: CASSTRDQLYNEQFF

CDR3 length: 13
V gene: TRBV20-1
J gene: TRBJ2-7
D gene: -
CDR3 protein: CSANELASYEQYF

CDR3 length: 13
V gene: TRBV6-5
J gene: TRBJ1-1
D gene: -
CDR3 protein: CASSYIGGTEAFF

CDR3 length: 16
V gene: TRBV6-5
J gene: TRBJ2-5
D gene: -
CDR3 protein: CASSYSSGWVGETQYF

CDR3 length: 13
V gene: TRBV4-3
J gene: TRBJ1-1
D gene: -
CDR3 protein: CASSLGENTEAFF

CDR3 length: 15
V gene: TRBV19
J gene: TRBJ2-5
D gene: -
CDR3 protein: CASSIWGKNQETQYF

CDR3 length: 16
V gene: TRBV6-4
J gene: TRBJ2-3
D gene: TRBD2
CDR3 protein: CASSDSWTSDTDTQYF

CDR3 length: 16
V gene: TRBV6-5
J gene: TRBJ1-2
D gene: -
CDR3 protein: CASSYPENSALRGYTF

CDR3 length: 14
V gene: TRBV5-4
J gene: TRBJ1-2
D gene: -
CDR3 protein: CASSLGPLGSSYTF

CDR3 length: 13
V gene: TRBV19
J gene: TRBJ1-2
D gene: TRBD1
CDR3 protein: CASSGRDREGYTF

CDR3 length: 14
V gene: TRBV27
J gene: TRBJ2-3
D gene: -
CDR3 protein: CASSLEARRDTQYF

CDR3 length: 18
V gene: TRBV15
J gene: TRBJ2-5
D gene: -
CDR3 protein: CATSHGEWFEKEVETQYF

CDR3 length: 14
V gene: TRBV19
J gene: TRBJ2-7
D gene: TRBD1
CDR3 protein: CASSITPQGAEQYF

CDR3 length: 13
V gene: TRBV5-1
J gene: TRBJ2-5
D gene: -
CDR3 protein: CASSLTIGETQYF

CDR3 length: 13
V gene: TRBV30
J gene: TRBJ1-1
D gene: -
CDR3 protein: CAWSDRGNTEAFF

CDR3 length: 16
V gene: TRBV6-1
J gene: TRBJ2-7
D gene: -
CDR3 protein: CASREAAPSKVYEQYF

CDR3 length: 16
V gene: TRBV7-9
J gene: TRBJ2-2
D gene: -
CDR3 protein: CASSFNRVVRTGELFF

CDR3 length: 14
V gene: TRBV11-2
J gene: TRBJ1-1
D gene: -
CDR3 protein: CASSLAGGNTEAFF

CDR3 length: 16
V gene: TRBV6-1
J gene: TRBJ2-3
D gene: -
CDR3 protein: CASSEARLSKPDTQYF

CDR3 length: 14
V gene: TRBV4-1
J gene: TRBJ2-5
D gene: -
CDR3 protein: CASSQVHSQETQYF

CDR3 length: 15
V gene: TRBV6-5
J gene: TRBJ1-1
D gene: -
CDR3 protein: CASSYPRQGGTEAFF

CDR3 length: 12
V gene: TRBV28
J gene: TRBJ1-2
D gene: -
CDR3 protein: CASSLRNYGYTF

CDR3 length: 12
V gene: TRBV12-3/TRBV12-4
J gene: TRBJ1-1
D gene: TRBD1
CDR3 protein: CASRYNRGQAFF

CDR3 length: 17
V gene: TRBV6-2/TRBV6-3
J gene: TRBJ2-5
D gene: TRBD2
CDR3 protein: CASSYPPGLAVEETQYF

CDR3 length: 11
V gene: TRBV10-2
J gene: TRBJ1-2
D gene: -
CDR3 protein: CASSTVYGYTF

CDR3 length: 15
V gene: TRBV6-2/TRBV6-3
J gene: TRBJ2-7
D gene: TRBD1
CDR3 protein: CASSELGQGRYEQYF

CDR3 length: 14
V gene: TRBV6-1
J gene: TRBJ2-5
D gene: -
CDR3 protein: CASTQLGGQETQYF